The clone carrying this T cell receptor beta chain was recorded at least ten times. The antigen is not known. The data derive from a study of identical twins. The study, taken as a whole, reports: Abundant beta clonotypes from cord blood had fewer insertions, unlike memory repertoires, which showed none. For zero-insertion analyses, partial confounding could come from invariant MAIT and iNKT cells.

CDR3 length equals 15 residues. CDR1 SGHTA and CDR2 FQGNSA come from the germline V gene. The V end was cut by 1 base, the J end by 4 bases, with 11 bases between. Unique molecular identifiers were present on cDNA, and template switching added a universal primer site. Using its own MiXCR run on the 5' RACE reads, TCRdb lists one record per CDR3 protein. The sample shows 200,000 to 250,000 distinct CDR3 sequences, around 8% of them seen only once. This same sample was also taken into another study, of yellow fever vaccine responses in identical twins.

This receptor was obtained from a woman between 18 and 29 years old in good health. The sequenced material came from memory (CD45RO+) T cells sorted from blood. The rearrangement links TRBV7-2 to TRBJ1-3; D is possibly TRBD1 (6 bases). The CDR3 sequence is CASSLDGGVGNTIYF. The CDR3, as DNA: TGTGCCAGCAGCTTAGATGGGGGCGTAGGAAACACCATATATTTT.